These T cell receptor beta chains were read from a single sample in a study of T cell responses to AZD1222 COVID-19 vaccine. Sequencing used immunoSEQ multiplex PCR; TCRdb keeps in-frame clones, though not all of them. The data contain 150,000 to 200,000 clones, approximately 90% of them singletons. This material consisted of peripheral blood, taken 28 days after the second dose of the MenACWY control vaccine. The receptors were sampled from an adult who received the MenACWY meningococcal vaccine as a control. CDR3s include the opening cysteine and the closing phenylalanine or tryptophan. Fields, in order: V gene, clone size, CDR3 length, J gene, D gene, CDR3 protein, CDR3 DNA. The D gene is left open where the match is weak. Some rows have no size entry. The others give once, few or many, or a class for an expanded clone.

TRBV2	once	16	TRBJ1-5	-	CASSEVYGGSGQPQHF	TGTGCCAGCAGTGAAGTATATGGGGGCTCGGGCCAGCCCCAGCATTTT
TRBV6-6	-	14	TRBJ1-2	-	CASSYGRETDGYTF	TGTGCCAGCAGTTACGGCCGCGAAACGGATGGCTACACCTTC
TRBV6-1	few	11	TRBJ2-7	-	CASSDLYEQYF	TGTGCCAGCAGTGATCTCTACGAGCAGTACTTC
TRBV24-1	-	11	TRBJ2-7	-	CATSDFHEQYF	TGTGCCACCAGTGATTTCCACGAGCAGTACTTC
TRBV7-2	-	16	TRBJ1-6	-	CASSFLGGSNNSPLHF	TGTGCCAGCAGCTTTCTAGGGGGTTCGAATAATTCACCCCTCCACTTT
TRBV28	-	14	TRBJ2-7	TRBD1	CASSSRDRGYEQYF	TGTGCCAGCAGTTCCCGGGACAGGGGCTACGAGCAGTACTTC
TRBV6-5	-	16	TRBJ2-7	TRBD2	CASSYHSAGGAYEQYF	TGTGCCAGCAGTTACCACTCAGCGGGAGGGGCCTACGAGCAGTACTTC
TRBV7-9	-	15	TRBJ2-4	-	CASSFIPLRENIQYF	TGTGCCAGCAGCTTTATCCCCCTTAGAGAAAACATTCAGTACTTC
TRBV28	-	18	TRBJ1-6	-	CASSLSAEETVYNSPLHF	TGTGCCAGCAGTTTATCCGCCGAGGAGACGGTTTATAATTCACCCCTCCACTTT
TRBV28	-	16	TRBJ1-5	TRBD1	CASSSWTGGMSQPQHF	TGTGCCAGCAGTTCGTGGACAGGGGGCATGAGTCAGCCCCAGCATTTT
TRBV29-1	-	12	TRBJ2-7	TRBD1	CSAGTPGQGPYF	TGCAGCGCAGGAACCCCGGGACAGGGACCGTACTTC
TRBV10-3	-	14	TRBJ2-2	TRBD1	CASTPGQGTGELFF	TGTGCCAGCACCCCGGGACAGGGGACCGGGGAGCTGTTTTTT
TRBV15	few	14	TRBJ2-2	-	CATSRDRRTGELFF	TGTGCCACCAGCAGAGACAGGCGCACCGGGGAGCTGTTTTTT
TRBV30	once	15	TRBJ1-3	-	CACKPGLSSGNTIYF	TGTGCCTGCAAACCTGGACTTTCCTCTGGAAACACCATATATTTT
TRBV18	-	20	TRBJ1-4	TRBD1	CASSRSRGQGGGRTNEKLFF	TGTGCCAGCTCACGATCTCGGGGACAGGGAGGCGGTCGAACTAATGAAAAACTGTTTTTT
TRBV3-1/TRBV3-2	-	12	TRBJ1-2	-	CASSNRVEGYTF	TGTGCCAGCAGCAACAGGGTAGAAGGCTACACCTTC
TRBV19	-	12	TRBJ2-3	-	CASSRGTDTQYF	TGTGCCAGTAGTAGGGGCACAGATACGCAGTATTTT
TRBV2	-	15	TRBJ1-5	-	CASSEEEQGWQPQHF	TGTGCCAGCAGTGAAGAGGAGCAGGGGTGGCAGCCCCAGCATTTT
TRBV15	-	16	TRBJ2-7	-	CATSRDKALSPYEQYF	TGTGCCACCAGCAGAGATAAGGCGCTAAGCCCGTACGAGCAGTACTTC
TRBV7-2	-	15	TRBJ1-2	-	CASNLRTGSGYGYTF	TGTGCCAGCAACTTACGTACAGGGTCGGGCTATGGCTACACCTTC
TRBV18	-	15	TRBJ2-5	-	CASSPYRAAQETQYF	TGTGCCAGCTCACCGTACAGGGCCGCCCAAGAGACCCAGTACTTC
TRBV7-3	-	19	TRBJ2-1	TRBD2	CASSQRPAGPSVGYNEQFF	TGTGCCAGCAGTCAAAGACCAGCGGGGCCTAGCGTAGGCTACAATGAGCAGTTCTTC
TRBV28	-	13	TRBJ1-3	-	CASSTGTGNTIYF	TGTGCCAGCAGTACAGGGACGGGAAACACCATATATTTT
TRBV28	-	16	TRBJ1-1	-	CASSFRGGAGNTEAFF	TGTGCCAGCAGTTTCCGTGGAGGGGCCGGGAACACTGAAGCTTTCTTT
TRBV7-9	once	14	TRBJ2-7	-	CASDPGSPPYEQYF	TGTGCCAGCGACCCCGGGAGCCCCCCCTACGAGCAGTACTTC
TRBV7-2	-	12	TRBJ2-2	-	CASTAPTGELFF	TGTGCCAGCACCGCCCCGACCGGGGAGCTGTTTTTT
TRBV10-2	few	15	TRBJ2-7	-	CASSESGTVFDEQYF	TGCGCCAGCAGTGAGTCGGGGACGGTTTTTGACGAGCAGTACTTC
TRBV28	-	15	TRBJ1-1	TRBD1	CASSSSGQGVGEAFF	TGTGCCAGCAGCTCTTCTGGACAGGGGGTCGGCGAAGCTTTCTTT
TRBV24-1	-	15	TRBJ1-2	TRBD1	CATSDPTGGGYGYTF	TGTGCCACCAGTGACCCTACAGGGGGGGGCTATGGCTACACCTTC
TRBV30	-	15	TRBJ1-5	-	CAWSEAFASNQPQHF	TGTGCCTGGAGTGAGGCCTTCGCTAGCAATCAGCCCCAGCATTTT
TRBV6-5	-	13	TRBJ2-7	TRBD1	CASSWTGEGEQYF	TGTGCCAGCTCTTGGACAGGGGAAGGGGAGCAGTACTTC
TRBV11-1	-	14	TRBJ2-2	-	CASSDLGITGELFF	TGTGCCAGCAGCGACCTAGGGATCACCGGGGAGCTGTTTTTT
TRBV27	-	15	TRBJ2-1	-	CASGFGGGTYNEQFF	TGTGCCAGCGGGTTCGGAGGGGGTACCTACAATGAGCAGTTCTTC
TRBV28	-	11	TRBJ1-2	-	CASSFWGGYTF	TGTGCCAGCAGTTTTTGGGGTGGCTACACCTTC
TRBV28	few	12	TRBJ2-7	-	CASSLLAREQYF	TGTGCCAGCAGTTTACTAGCGAGAGAGCAGTACTTC
TRBV2	-	16	TRBJ2-1	-	CASSGWGSSSYNEQFF	TGTGCCAGCAGTGGTTGGGGCTCTAGCTCCTACAATGAGCAGTTCTTC
TRBV20-1	-	11	TRBJ1-5	-	CSVGGSLAQHF	TGCAGTGTTGGAGGCTCCTTGGCCCAGCATTTT
TRBV25-1	-	13	TRBJ1-6	-	CASSVTGRSPLHF	TGTGCCAGCAGTGTGACAGGTCGTTCACCCCTCCACTTT
TRBV11-2	-	16	TRBJ1-1	TRBD1	CASSPWIGGGNTEAFF	TGTGCCAGCAGCCCATGGATCGGAGGGGGCAACACTGAAGCTTTCTTT
TRBV9	few	14	TRBJ1-1	-	CASSVAPWGTEAFF	TGTGCCAGCAGCGTAGCTCCCTGGGGAACTGAAGCTTTCTTT
TRBV28	-	14	TRBJ2-7	TRBD1	CATWGQGNPYEQYF	TGTGCCACCTGGGGACAGGGAAACCCCTACGAGCAGTACTTC
TRBV20-1	-	11	TRBJ2-1	-	CSVGGWYEQFF	TGCAGTGTTGGGGGTTGGTATGAGCAGTTCTTC
TRBV9	-	14	TRBJ1-5	-	CASSDGSFNQPQHF	TGTGCCAGCAGCGACGGGTCCTTTAATCAGCCCCAGCATTTT
TRBV6-5	-	14	TRBJ1-2	-	CASSYMGGGYGYTF	TGTGCCAGCAGTTACATGGGGGGCGGCTATGGCTACACCTTC
TRBV4-3	few	15	TRBJ2-2	-	CASSQDMSYTGELFF	TGCGCCAGCAGCCAAGATATGTCCTACACCGGGGAGCTGTTTTTT
TRBV7-3	-	19	TRBJ2-6	-	CASSLARTGHNSGANVLTF	TGTGCCAGCAGCTTGGCCCGAACGGGACACAACTCTGGGGCCAACGTCCTGACTTTC
TRBV29-1	-	15	TRBJ1-6	-	CSVRTGSGFNSPLHF	TGCAGCGTTAGAACAGGGTCAGGGTTTAATTCACCCCTCCACTTT
TRBV24-1	-	15	TRBJ1-1	-	CATSDSRGAPTEAFF	TGTGCCACCAGTGATTCGCGTGGGGCCCCAACTGAAGCTTTCTTT
TRBV6-5	-	12	TRBJ2-1	-	CASSRTNNEQFF	TGTGCCAGCAGTCGCACAAACAATGAGCAGTTCTTC
TRBV28	-	14	TRBJ1-2	TRBD1	CASLDQGANYGYTF	TGTGCCAGCCTCGATCAGGGGGCTAACTATGGCTACACCTTC
TRBV3-1/TRBV3-2	-	13	TRBJ2-7	-	CASSQAGGEGQYF	TGTGCCAGCAGCCAGGCAGGTGGGGAAGGGCAGTACTTC
TRBV7-9	-	14	TRBJ2-7	-	CASSSGAISYEQYF	TGTGCCAGCAGCTCAGGAGCAATTAGCTACGAGCAGTACTTC
TRBV6-2/TRBV6-3	-	18	TRBJ1-5	TRBD1	CASSARDRDGRYNQPQHF	TGTGCCAGCAGTGCCCGGGACAGGGATGGGAGGTACAATCAGCCCCAGCATTTT
TRBV19	once	14	TRBJ1-5	-	CATRSWGGDQPQHF	TGTGCCACCCGTTCTTGGGGTGGGGATCAGCCCCAGCATTTT
TRBV5-6	-	15	TRBJ1-5	TRBD1	CASSLFMTGGADQHF	TGTGCCAGCAGCTTGTTTATGACAGGGGGCGCGGATCAGCATTTT
TRBV19	-	10	TRBJ1-3	-	CASSRDTIYF	TGTGCCAGTAGTCGGGACACCATATATTTT
TRBV2	-	15	TRBJ2-3	TRBD2	CASSPKAGRGDTQYF	TGTGCCAGCAGTCCCAAAGCGGGGCGGGGGGATACGCAGTATTTT
TRBV11-2	-	16	TRBJ2-1	TRBD2	CASSLGLAGPYNEQFF	TGTGCCAGCAGCTTAGGACTAGCGGGACCCTACAATGAGCAGTTCTTC
TRBV5-1	-	17	TRBJ2-7	-	CASSLGGSSLTSYEQYF	TGCGCCAGCAGCTTGGGGGGGAGCTCCCTAACCTCCTACGAGCAGTACTTC